This T cell receptor (beta chain) was recovered during a study of post-analysis software for immune sequencing data. About this clonotype: Its antigen is undetermined.

V was clipped by 2 bases and J by 1 base, with 14 bases between them. Germline V CDR1 and CDR2: MNHNS, SASEGT. CDR3 length: 16 amino acids. Study observations and caveats: Five or six TRBV segments, TRBV5-6, TRBV5-1 and TRBV20-1 among them, were found more frequent in patients than controls.

Prepared TCR beta cDNA libraries contained unique molecular identifiers. Via MiXCR, TCRdb re-called the PCR reads, giving one row per CDR3 protein. The repertoire holds 820,000 or so distinct CDR3 sequences, with 53% as singletons. The chain joins TRBV6-1 to TRBJ2-5, with D possibly TRBD1 on 5 matching bases. This clonotype originated in a girl aged 5 to 17 with multiple sclerosis. Sequencing was carried out using blood. CDR3 nucleotides: TGTGCCAGCAGTGAAAGAGCTAAGGGGATCCAAGAGACCCAGTACTTC. The encoded protein is CASSERAKGIQETQYF.